A selection of T cell receptor beta chains follows, all from one sample in a study of CD8+ T cells in alopecia areata. Repertoires were generated with immunoSEQ multiplex PCR, while TCRdb's copy carries only in-frame clones and drops some. The sample yields under 250,000 clones, 66% seen once. This material consisted of CD4+ T cells sorted from blood, taken around week 44, from a patient treated with tofacitinib. These receptors were collected from a human donor with alopecia areata. The CDR3 runs from the conserved cysteine through the conserved F or W. Each record gives: D gene, V gene, J gene, clone size, CDR3 DNA, CDR3 protein. D genes are given only for firm matches. Clone size, where shown, is once, few, many, or a class for clones that have expanded.

D gene: .
V gene: TRBV20-1
J gene: TRBJ1-2
clone size: .
CDR3 DNA: TGCAGTGCAAACTCAGGGACCCGCTACACCTTC
CDR3 protein: CSANSGTRYTF

D gene: TRBD2
V gene: TRBV19
J gene: TRBJ2-1
clone size: .
CDR3 DNA: TGTGCCAGTAGTGCCAGCGGGGTCTCCTACAATGAGCAGTTCTTC
CDR3 protein: CASSASGVSYNEQFF

D gene: .
V gene: TRBV30
J gene: TRBJ1-6
clone size: .
CDR3 DNA: TGTGCCTCCCGGGCACGGGAGAATTCACCCCTCCACTTT
CDR3 protein: CASRARENSPLHF

D gene: TRBD2
V gene: TRBV29-1
J gene: TRBJ2-3
clone size: few
CDR3 DNA: TGCAGCGTCGAGGTACTAGCGGGGGTCCCAGATACGCAGTATTTT
CDR3 protein: CSVEVLAGVPDTQYF

D gene: .
V gene: TRBV7-9
J gene: TRBJ2-2
clone size: .
CDR3 DNA: TGTGCCAGCAGCTTAGATCTGGGGCGGACCGGGGAGCTGTTTTTT
CDR3 protein: CASSLDLGRTGELFF

D gene: TRBD1
V gene: TRBV4-3
J gene: TRBJ2-5
clone size: few
CDR3 DNA: TGCGCCAGCAGCCAAGGGACAGGGAGGGAGACCCAGTACTTC
CDR3 protein: CASSQGTGRETQYF

D gene: TRBD1
V gene: TRBV19
J gene: TRBJ1-1
clone size: few
CDR3 DNA: TGTGCCAGTAGGGGACAGGGGGTAGCCACTGAAGCTTTCTTT
CDR3 protein: CASRGQGVATEAFF

D gene: TRBD1
V gene: TRBV19
J gene: TRBJ1-5
clone size: .
CDR3 DNA: TGTGCCAGTAGCGATGACAGGGTAGCTAATCAGCCCCAGCATTTT
CDR3 protein: CASSDDRVANQPQHF

D gene: TRBD1
V gene: TRBV9
J gene: TRBJ2-3
clone size: .
CDR3 DNA: TGTGCCAGCAGCGTTCGACAGGGCGTCGGAGATACGCAGTATTTT
CDR3 protein: CASSVRQGVGDTQYF

D gene: TRBD2
V gene: TRBV5-1
J gene: TRBJ2-7
clone size: .
CDR3 DNA: TGCGCCAGCAGCTCGAACGGACTAGCGGATTATTACGAGCAGTACTTC
CDR3 protein: CASSSNGLADYYEQYF

D gene: TRBD1
V gene: TRBV30
J gene: TRBJ1-5
clone size: .
CDR3 DNA: TGTGCCTGGAGTGTATCCCCCGGGACAGGGGATCAGCCCCAGCATTTT
CDR3 protein: CAWSVSPGTGDQPQHF

D gene: .
V gene: TRBV30
J gene: TRBJ1-2
clone size: .
CDR3 DNA: TGTGCCTGGAGTGGGAGTACGAGGGGCTACACCTTC
CDR3 protein: CAWSGSTRGYTF

D gene: TRBD1
V gene: TRBV5-6
J gene: TRBJ1-5
clone size: .
CDR3 DNA: TGTGCCAGCAGCTTGCGCGGGACAGGGACTCAGCCCCAGCATTTT
CDR3 protein: CASSLRGTGTQPQHF

D gene: .
V gene: TRBV7-2
J gene: TRBJ2-7
clone size: .
CDR3 DNA: TGTGCCAGCAGCCCGAACATGTACGAGCAGTACTTC
CDR3 protein: CASSPNMYEQYF

D gene: TRBD1
V gene: TRBV30
J gene: TRBJ1-6
clone size: .
CDR3 DNA: TGTGCCTGGAGTCAATCGACAGGGATGGGATCACCCCTCCACTTT
CDR3 protein: CAWSQSTGMGSPLHF

D gene: .
V gene: TRBV7-8
J gene: TRBJ1-4
clone size: few
CDR3 DNA: TGTGCCAGCAGCTTAACCTCAACTAATGAAAAACTGTTTTTT
CDR3 protein: CASSLTSTNEKLFF

D gene: .
V gene: TRBV5-1
J gene: TRBJ1-1
clone size: few
CDR3 DNA: TGCGCCAGCAGCTTTGGCAGCATGAACACTGAAGCTTTCTTT
CDR3 protein: CASSFGSMNTEAFF

D gene: TRBD2
V gene: TRBV7-8
J gene: TRBJ2-3
clone size: .
CDR3 DNA: TGTGCCAGCAGCTTAGCGGCTGGCGGGGGGAAAAACACAGATACGCAGTATTTT
CDR3 protein: CASSLAAGGGKNTDTQYF

D gene: .
V gene: TRBV9
J gene: TRBJ2-1
clone size: .
CDR3 DNA: TGTGCCAGCAGCTTGAGCTCCTACAATGAGCAGTTCTTC
CDR3 protein: CASSLSSYNEQFF

D gene: .
V gene: TRBV29-1
J gene: TRBJ1-1
clone size: .
CDR3 DNA: TGCAGCGGTTCCCGGGGGGATACTGAAGCTTTCTTT
CDR3 protein: CSGSRGDTEAFF

D gene: .
V gene: TRBV7-2
J gene: TRBJ2-7
clone size: .
CDR3 DNA: TGTGCCAGCAGCTCACAGCCCTACGAGCAGTACTTC
CDR3 protein: CASSSQPYEQYF

D gene: .
V gene: TRBV30
J gene: TRBJ2-2
clone size: .
CDR3 DNA: TGTGCCTTAAGTAGGTTCGTCGGGGAGCTGTTTTTT
CDR3 protein: CALSRFVGELFF

D gene: .
V gene: TRBV30
J gene: TRBJ1-1
clone size: .
CDR3 DNA: TGTGCCTCATTGTTACAGGGACCCACTGAAGCTTTCTTT
CDR3 protein: CASLLQGPTEAFF